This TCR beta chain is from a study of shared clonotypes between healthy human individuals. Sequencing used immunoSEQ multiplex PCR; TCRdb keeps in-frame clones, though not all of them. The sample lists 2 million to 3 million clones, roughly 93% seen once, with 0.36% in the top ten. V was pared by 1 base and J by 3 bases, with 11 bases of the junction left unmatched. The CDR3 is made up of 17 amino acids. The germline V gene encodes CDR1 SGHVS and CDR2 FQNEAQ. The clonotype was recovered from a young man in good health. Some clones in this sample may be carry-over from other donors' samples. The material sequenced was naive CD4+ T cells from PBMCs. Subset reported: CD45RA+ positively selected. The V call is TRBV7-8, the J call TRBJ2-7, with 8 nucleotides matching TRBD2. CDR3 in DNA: TGTGCCAGCAGCTTAGTGGGGGTAGCGGGGCTTTTCTACGAGCAGTACTTC. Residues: CASSLVGVAGLFYEQYF.